Below are 29 T cell receptor beta chains sequenced from a single sample in a study of OX40 agonist ivuxolimab in advanced cancers. The data were produced by immunoSEQ multiplex PCR, yet TCRdb's version contains in-frame clones alone and is incomplete. In the table there are over 100,000 clones, just over 90% of which are singletons. The sample consisted of CD4+ or CD8+ T cells sorted from blood, taken in a trial of the OX40 agonist ivuxolimab. These receptor sequences come from an adult with an advanced solid tumor such as melanoma, head and neck, liver or kidney cancer.

This chain links TRBV2 with TRBJ2-1, with 10 bases that match TRBD2. The CDR3 is 14 residues long. From germline, CDR1 is SNHLY and CDR2 FYNNEI. The trim removed 8 bases at V and 5 bases at J, leaving 6 bases unmatched. In DNA, the CDR3 is TGTGCCAGCTCCCAAGCGGGAGGGAACAATGAGCAGTTCTTC. It codes for CASSQAGGNNEQFF.

The J gene is TRBJ1-1, the V gene TRBV30; the D is unclear. This CDR3 contains 11 residues. Germline loops: CDR1 GTSNPN, CDR2 SVGIG (reference sequence). Trimming removed 4 bases at V and 7 bases at J, with 10 bases between. CDR3: CAWNKGGEAFF. For the CDR3, the DNA is TGTGCCTGGAACAAAGGCGGTGAAGCTTTCTTT.

This clone appeared once. The chain has TRBV7-2 and TRBJ2-3; maybe TRBD2 (7 bases). The CDR3 totals 15 residues. The germline V gene has CDR1 SGHTA and CDR2 FQGNSA. Trimming removed 4 bases from V and 4 bases from J, with 15 bases in between. CDR3 sequence: CASSSTRGGSDTQYF. CDR3 nucleotide sequence: TGTGCCAGCAGCTCGACTAGGGGGGGCTCAGATACGCAGTATTTT.

The rearrangement joins TRBV6-1 to TRBJ1-6; 8 bases are shared with TRBD1. CDR1 MNHNS and CDR2 SASEGT come from the germline V gene. The CDR3 has 14 amino acids. Trimming cost V 10 bases and J 4 bases; bases outside gene matches: 6. The CDR3 reads CATDRGQYNSPLHF. The CDR3, as DNA: TGTGCCACAGACAGGGGACAGTATAATTCACCCCTCCACTTT.

CDR3 nucleotides: TGTGCCAGCTCACTACTTACTTACGAGCAGTACTTC. Translation: CASSLLTYEQYF. This chain uses TRBV18 with TRBJ2-7; D not certain. Trimming cost V 4 bases and J 4 bases, with 8 bases left between them. The germline V gene has CDR1 KGHSH and CDR2 LQKENI. There are 12 residues in the CDR3.

This clone has only one observation. This sequence joins TRBV27 and TRBJ1-2; 8 bases map to TRBD1. V shed 3 bases and J 4 bases; nucleotides not matched to a gene: 7. CDR3 size: 15 residues. The germline CDR1 and CDR2 sequences are MNHEY and SMNVEV (reference sequence). The CDR3, as DNA: TGTGCCAGCAGTTTTGGACAGGGAGCGGTCTATGGCTACACCTTC. Translating gives CASSFGQGAVYGYTF.

This clone appeared a single time. The gene calls are TRBV5-6 and TRBJ2-2; TRBD1 matches at 8 bases. This CDR3 is built from 16 residues. Looked up from germline, CDR1 is SGHDT and CDR2 is YYEEEE. After removal of 1 base from V and 0 bases from J, the junction contained 2 bases not matched to a gene. The CDR3 region is CASSLSGQANTGELFF. The DNA of the CDR3 is TGTGCCAGCAGCTTGTCGGGACAGGCGAACACCGGGGAGCTGTTTTTT.

The V and J genes are TRBV29-1 and TRBJ2-3, with 9 nucleotides matching TRBD2. The CDR3 spans 13 residues. Trimming cost V 7 bases and J 3 bases; bases outside gene matches: 5. Germline CDR1 and CDR2: SQVTM and ANQGSEA. The CDR3, as DNA: TGCAGCGCCAATAGCGGGGGAACAGATACGCAGTATTTT. Its translation: CSANSGGTDTQYF.

The chain joins TRBV6-5 to TRBJ1-1, with a tentative D call TRBD1 (5 bases). The CDR3 spans 14 residues. Trimming cost V 4 bases and J 6 bases, with 15 bases left between them. In germline, CDR1 is MNHEY, CDR2 SVGAGI. CDR3 protein: CASSFSGTSSEAFF. The CDR3 coding sequence is TGTGCCAGCAGTTTCTCCGGGACTTCATCTGAAGCTTTCTTT.

The J gene is TRBJ1-2, the V gene TRBV11-2, with D maybe TRBD1 (5 bases). The CDR3 totals 13 residues. Germline CDR1 reads SGHAT; CDR2 reads FQNNGV. Trimming shortened V by 2 bases and J by 7 bases, and 11 bases separated the two germline ends. CDR3 loop: CASSLNRQSGYTF. DNA of the CDR3: TGTGCCAGCAGCTTAAACAGGCAAAGTGGCTACACCTTC. Drawing the rest from reference TRBV11-2 and TRBJ1-2, the complete variable domain is EAGVAQSPRYKIIEKRQSVAFWCNPISGHATLYWYQQILGQGPKLLIQFQNNGVVDDSQLPKDRFSAERLKGVDSTLKIQPAKLEDSAVYLCASSLNRQSGYTFGSGTRLTVV.

The chain couples TRBV4-3 to TRBJ1-4; the match to TRBD1 covers 7 bases. Germline CDR1 reads LGHNA; CDR2 reads YSLEER. The CDR3 totals 16 residues. Germline trimming cut 2 bases from V and 6 bases from J; bases unmatched to any gene: 9. The CDR3 bases are TGCGCCAGCAGCCAAAAAAGGGGGCGCCTCGATGAAAAACTGTTTTTT. Translated, it gives CASSQKRGRLDEKLFF.

This clone appeared a few times. This sequence joins TRBV7-9 and TRBJ2-2; maybe TRBD2 (6 bases). The germline V gene encodes CDR1 SEHNR and CDR2 FQNEAQ (reference sequence). This CDR3 has 16 amino acids. V dropped 5 bases and J dropped 5 bases, with 18 bases sitting between them. The CDR3 protein is CASSHGGGRATGELFF. Here the CDR3 DNA reads TGTGCCAGCAGCCACGGGGGTGGCAGGGCGACCGGGGAGCTGTTTTTT.

The rearrangement uses TRBV13 and TRBJ2-7; D gene unclear. The CDR3 has 15 amino acids. Trimming removed 0 bases from V and 7 bases from J, with 16 bases in between. The germline gives CDR1 PRHDT, CDR2 FYEKMQ (reference sequence). DNA for the CDR3: TGTGCCAGCAGCTTAGGCCCGGCCGTATCGAGAGAGCAGTACTTC. Translated, it gives CASSLGPAVSREQYF.

The rearrangement uses TRBV27 and TRBJ1-5, with unresolved D. V lost 3 bases, J lost 13 bases, and 16 bases lay in between. Germline V gene lookup returns CDR1 MNHEY and CDR2 SMNVEV (reference sequence). The CDR3 totals 13 residues. CDR3 in DNA: TGTGCCAGCAGTTTCGCCCCCCAGAGCAGGCAGCATTTT. Translation gives CASSFAPQSRQHF.

The chain recombines TRBV5-1 with TRBJ1-2, with D perhaps matching TRBD1 (5 bases). CDR3 size: 14 residues. V lost 1 base and J lost 7, with 14 bases in between. CDR1 is SGHRS, CDR2 YFSETQ, per germline. Written as DNA, the CDR3 is TGCGCCAGCAGCTTGACCGTAGACGGGACTGGCTACACCTTC. This sequence encodes CASSLTVDGTGYTF.

This clone was seen only once. The rearrangement uses TRBV2 and TRBJ2-6; D gene unclear. The CDR3 is 15 amino acids. V lost 5 bases to trimming and J lost 0 bases, with 8 bases between them. The germline V gene has CDR1 SNHLY and CDR2 FYNNEI. The CDR3 DNA reads TGTGCCAGCAGTTTACAGATCTCTGGGGCCAACGTCCTGACTTTC. Amino acid sequence: CASSLQISGANVLTF.

V usage is TRBV6-5 and J usage is TRBJ2-7; D remains unclear. Germline V gene sequence: CDR1 MNHEY, CDR2 SVGAGI. This CDR3 comprises 14 residues. Trimming cost V 6 bases and J 0 bases, with 12 bases left between them. CDR3 region: CASSQRHGSYEQYF. In DNA, the CDR3 is TGTGCCAGCAGCCAACGTCACGGCTCCTACGAGCAGTACTTC.

A word on this clone: Its ends do not fully match the called genes, so a read error is possible. This chain joins TRBV7-2 and TRBJ2-3; 9 nucleotides line up with TRBD2. This CDR3 is 15 amino acids long. Germline V lookup: CDR1 SGHTA, CDR2 FQGNSA. Here the CDR3 DNA reads TGTGCCAGCAGCCTAGCGGGATTGTCCACAGATACGCAGTATTTT. It specifies CASSLAGLSTDTQYF. The full variable domain, completed using reference TRBV7-2 and TRBJ2-3, is GAGVSQSPSNKVTEKGKDVELRCDPISGHTALYWYRQSLGQGLEFLIYFQGNSAPDKSGLPSDRFSAERTGGSVSTLTIQRTQQEDSAVYLCASSLAGLSTDTQYFGPGTRLTVL.

This rearrangement joins TRBV27 to TRBJ2-7; TRBD1 matches at 8 bases. The germline gives CDR1 MNHEY, CDR2 SMNVEV (reference sequence). Losses at the gene ends were 5 bases for V and 4 bases for J; bases not matched to a gene: 7. The CDR3 spans 14 residues. CDR3 coding DNA: TGTGCCAGCAGTGTCAACAGGGGGAAATACGAGCAGTACTTC. Its translation: CASSVNRGKYEQYF.

The gene calls are TRBV6-1 and TRBJ2-7, with 7 bases fitting TRBD1. In germline, CDR1 is MNHNS, CDR2 SASEGT. This CDR3 is 15 amino acids long. Germline trimming cut 3 bases from V and 2 bases from J; bases unmatched to any gene: 7. The CDR3 loop reads CASSDPTGSTYEQYF. CDR3 DNA sequence: TGTGCCAGCAGTGACCCGACAGGGTCAACCTACGAGCAGTACTTC.

The V call is TRBV7-8, the J call TRBJ1-1; 9 bases map to TRBD1. V trimming: 2 bases; J trimming: 5 bases; junction bases outside the gene matches: 9. The germline V gene has CDR1 SGHVS and CDR2 FQNEAQ. The length of the CDR3 is 16 residues. CDR3 sequence: CASSLYPGTGRTEAFF. The CDR3 DNA sequence: TGTGCCAGCAGCTTATACCCCGGGACAGGGAGAACTGAAGCTTTCTTT. The variable domain in full, completed from reference TRBV7-8 and TRBJ1-1, reads GAGVSQSPRYKVAKRGQDVALRCDPISGHVSLFWYQQALGQGPEFLTYFQNEAQLDKSGLPSDRFFAERPEGSVSTLKIQRTQQEDSAVYLCASSLYPGTGRTEAFFGQGTRLTVV.

The genes are TRBV18 and TRBJ1-4; D is perhaps TRBD1 (5 bases). The CDR3 length is 14 residues. With 0 bases removed from V and 6 bases from J, the gap between germline ends came to 8 bases. Germline loops: CDR1 KGHSH, CDR2 LQKENI. CDR3 in DNA: TGTGCCAGCTCACCACCCAGGGACCATGAAAAACTGTTTTTT. Its protein is CASSPPRDHEKLFF.

The rearrangement joins TRBV7-3 to TRBJ2-7; TRBD1 matches 11 bases. V lost 5 bases to trimming and J lost 2 bases; unmatched junction nucleotides: 5. CDR1 and CDR2 (germline): SGHTA, FQGTGA. The CDR3 totals 15 residues. CDR3 coding DNA: TGTGCCAGCAGCCGCGGGACAGGGGGAACCTACGAGCAGTACTTC. Residues: CASSRGTGGTYEQYF.

The chain joins TRBV7-9 to TRBJ2-7; possible D gene TRBD2, 6 bases. This CDR3 comprises 16 residues. Germline V lookup: CDR1 SEHNR, CDR2 FQNEAQ (reference sequence). Trimming stripped 7 bases from V and 0 bases from J, with 19 bases between. The CDR3 DNA reads as TGTGCCAGCACCGTTTGGTCGGGGGTCCACTCCTACGAGCAGTACTTC. It is translated as CASTVWSGVHSYEQYF. Full variable domain (outside the CDR3, taken from reference TRBV7-9 and TRBJ2-7): DTGVSQNPRHKITKRGQNVTFRCDPISEHNRLYWYRQTLGQGPEFLTYFQNEAQLEKSRLLSDRFSAERPKGSFSTLEIQRTEQGDSAMYLCASTVWSGVHSYEQYFGPGTRLTVT.

The chain combines TRBV6-5 with TRBJ1-1; the D gene is possibly TRBD1 (5 bases). V gave up 6 bases and J gave up 3 bases, with 11 bases separating them. The CDR3 has 13 amino acids. Germline CDR1 reads MNHEY; CDR2 reads SVGAGI. CDR3 amino acids: CASRLQDHTEAFF. The CDR3 DNA reads as TGTGCCAGCAGATTACAGGACCACACTGAAGCTTTCTTT.

This clone was recorded once. This chain links TRBV5-5 with TRBJ1-5, with TRBD1 identical over 7 bases. Germline trimming cut 3 bases from V and 3 bases from J; bases unmatched to any gene: 6. The CDR3 length is 15 residues. In germline, CDR1 is SGHKS, CDR2 YYEKEE (reference sequence). The chain's CDR3 is CASSSQGPSNQPQHF. CDR3 nucleotide sequence: TGTGCCAGCAGCTCACAGGGGCCCTCCAATCAGCCCCAGCATTTT.

The CDR3 DNA sequence: TGTGCCAGCGGGACAGGGTACACAGATACGCAGTATTTT. Translating it yields CASGTGYTDTQYF. V usage is TRBV2 and J usage is TRBJ2-3; TRBD1 matches 9 bases. Trimming cost V 8 bases and J 2 bases; bases outside gene matches: 2. The CDR3 has 13 residues. Germline CDR1 is SNHLY and CDR2 is FYNNEI.

This clone has a single count. The chain links TRBV18 to TRBJ2-3, with TRBD2 matching 11 bases. Trimming at V came to 4 bases and at J to 2 bases, leaving 2 bases not matched to a gene. Germline V gives CDR1 KGHSH, CDR2 LQKENI. The CDR3 has 15 amino acids. CDR3 nucleotides: TGTGCCAGCTCACGACTAGCGGGGAACACAGATACGCAGTATTTT. It specifies CASSRLAGNTDTQYF.

This clone occurred once. The J gene is TRBJ1-4, the V gene TRBV6-6; D possibly corresponds to TRBD1 (5 bases). From germline, CDR1 is MNHNY and CDR2 SVGAGI (reference sequence). V lost 2 bases and J lost 0, with 7 bases in between. The CDR3 has 15 amino acids. CDR3 in DNA: TGTGCCAGCAGTTACGTGACAGCAACTAATGAAAAACTGTTTTTT. Translated: CASSYVTATNEKLFF.